These 15 T cell receptor beta chains came from one sample sequenced in a study of blood T cells in healthy people across ages. The use of a sample-barcoded 5' primer and a J-beta primer mix characterized a second PCR of about 7 to 12 cycles. TCRdb recomputed calls from the 5' RACE reads with MiXCR, one row per CDR3 protein. This sample has some 1 million distinct CDR3 sequences; less than 50% occur once, and the top ten carry under 20%. The sequenced material came from blood. These receptors all stem from a woman aged 55 to 70 in good health.

The chain uses TRBV13 and TRBJ1-1, with D maybe TRBD1 (5 bases). The germline CDR1 and CDR2 sequences are PRHDT and FYEKMQ (reference sequence). The CDR3 is 15 residues long. V lost 1 base and J 1 base, leaving 10 bases between the germline ends. The CDR3 sequence is CASSLVGDRNTEAFF. As DNA, the CDR3 is TGTGCCAGCAGCTTAGTAGGTGACAGGAACACTGAAGCTTTCTTT.

V gene TRBV5-1 combines with J gene TRBJ2-1; tentatively, D is TRBD2 (5 bases). CDR1 is SGHRS and CDR2 is YFSETQ in the germline V gene. The CDR3 consists of 15 residues. V lost 7 bases to trimming and J lost 0 bases, with 14 bases between them. The CDR3 spells CASGGSGNSYNEQFF. CDR3 DNA sequence: TGCGCCAGCGGAGGATCCGGGAACTCCTACAATGAGCAGTTCTTC.

The V gene is TRBV5-6, the J gene TRBJ2-1; TRBD2 matches at 13 bases. Germline trimming cut 4 bases from V and 14 bases from J; bases unmatched to any gene: 9. Per the germline V gene, CDR1 is SGHDT and CDR2 is YYEEEE. The CDR3 contains 14 residues. For the CDR3, the DNA is TGTGCCAGCAGCGCGACTAGCGGGAGGTGGGGAAAGTTCTTC. It yields the protein CASSATSGRWGKFF.

The V gene is TRBV27, the J gene TRBJ2-1; 9 bases fit TRBD2. CDR1 is MNHEY and CDR2 is SMNVEV in the germline V gene (reference sequence). V gave up 10 bases and J gave up 3 bases; unmatched junction bases: 7. The CDR3 consists of 14 residues. Here the CDR3 reads CATTPTSGYNEQFF. Here the CDR3 DNA reads TGTGCCACCACCCCGACTAGCGGCTACAATGAGCAGTTCTTC.

This clonotype appeared a single time. The chain has TRBV27 and TRBJ1-6; D unresolved. V gave up 2 bases and J gave up 10 bases, with 18 bases separating them. Germline V gene sequence: CDR1 MNHEY, CDR2 SMNVEV (reference sequence). The CDR3 sequence is 16 residues long. CDR3 in DNA: TGTGCCAGCAGTTTACCCCAAGTGCATTTAGGGTCACCCCTCCACTTT. Protein: CASSLPQVHLGSPLHF.

The V call is TRBV5-1, the J call TRBJ2-7; 11 bases are shared with TRBD2. The CDR3 extends over 15 amino acids. Per germline, CDR1 SGHRS and CDR2 YFSETQ. Trimming took 2 bases from V and 5 from J; bases not matched to a gene: 6. The CDR3 spells CASSLLAGASHEQYF. As DNA, the CDR3 is TGCGCCAGCAGCTTACTAGCGGGAGCATCCCACGAGCAGTACTTC. Full variable domain (outside the CDR3, taken from reference TRBV5-1 and TRBJ2-7): KAGVTQTPRYLIKTRGQQVTLSCSPISGHRSVSWYQQTPGQGLQFLFEYFSETQRNKGNFPGRFSGRQFSNSRSEMNVSTLELGDSALYLCASSLLAGASHEQYFGPGTRLTVT.

This clonotype was seen only a few times. The rearrangement links TRBV11-1 to TRBJ2-6; D possibly matches TRBD1 or TRBD2 (5 bases each). The V end lost 5 bases, the J end lost 1 base, and 18 bases lay between the germline ends. The CDR3 covers 18 residues. Germline V gene lookup returns CDR1 SGHAT and CDR2 FQDESV (reference sequence). The CDR3 DNA reads as TGTGCCAGCAGCCCGAGGGACGCTCGATTTTCTGGGGCCAACGTCCTGACTTTC. Protein: CASSPRDARFSGANVLTF.

V is TRBV6-1 and J is TRBJ1-2; D is ambiguous. This CDR3 comprises 14 residues. Deletions cut 3 bases from V and 4 bases from J, with 12 bases between. CDR1 and CDR2 from the germline V gene are MNHNS and SASEGT. Here the CDR3 DNA reads TGTGCCAGCAGTGACAAGGGTTTCAGCTATGGCTACACCTTC. It translates to CASSDKGFSYGYTF.

This clonotype was picked up many times. This chain connects TRBV18 to TRBJ1-2; TRBD1 agrees at 9 bases. V shed 8 bases and J 4 bases; nucleotides not matched to a gene: 5. CDR1 is KGHSH, CDR2 LQKENI, per germline. There are 13 residues in the CDR3. This chain's CDR3 is CASSPDRGYGYTF. The DNA of the CDR3 is TGTGCCAGCAGCCCGGACAGGGGCTATGGCTACACCTTC.

The count of this clonotype is one. This chain links TRBV6-5 with TRBJ2-7, with TRBD1 as a possible D gene (6 bases). In germline, CDR1 is MNHEY, CDR2 SVGAGI. Trimming removed 5 bases from V and 0 bases from J, with 14 bases in between. This CDR3 has 15 residues. The CDR3 coding sequence is TGTGCCAGCAGTCCGGGACACCGAATCTCCTACGAGCAGTACTTC. Residues: CASSPGHRISYEQYF.

The gene calls are TRBV12-3 or TRBV12-4 and TRBJ1-2; TRBD1 matches at 10 bases. The CDR3 runs to 15 residues. J lost 4 bases, V lost 3 bases, and 5 bases had no gene match. The CDR3 coding sequence is TGTGCCAGCAGTTTTAGGGGGGACAGGGGCTATGGCTACACCTTC. It translates to CASSFRGDRGYGYTF.

The chain combines TRBV25-1 with TRBJ1-1, with 7 bases that match TRBD1. The CDR3 is made up of 15 amino acids. V gave up 3 bases and J gave up 6 bases; unmatched junction bases: 10. Germline CDR1 is MGHDK and CDR2 is SYGVNS. The chain's CDR3 is CASSEETGRYSEAFF. Here the CDR3 DNA reads TGTGCCAGCAGTGAGGAGACAGGGCGGTATTCTGAAGCTTTCTTT.

This clonotype was counted a few times. This sequence joins TRBV15 and TRBJ2-3; 16 bases line up with TRBD2. Germline values: CDR1 LNHNV, CDR2 YYDKDF (reference sequence). There are 18 residues in the CDR3. V trimming: 5 bases; J trimming: 2 bases; junction bases outside the gene matches: 7. The DNA for the CDR3 is TGTGCCACCAGCGGGGGACTAGCGGGAGGGCCCTCCACAGATACGCAGTATTTT. This translates into CATSGGLAGGPSTDTQYF.

The V gene is TRBV5-1, the J gene TRBJ2-3; D may be TRBD1 (6 bases). There are 16 residues in the CDR3. Germline loops: CDR1 SGHRS, CDR2 YFSETQ. The germline V and J ends were trimmed by 4 bases and 0 bases, with 15 bases remaining between them. The CDR3 sequence: CASSRSNRESTDTQYF. The CDR3 nucleotides are TGCGCCAGCAGCCGCAGCAACAGGGAAAGCACAGATACGCAGTATTTT.

The V and J genes are TRBV28 and TRBJ2-1; 8 positions agree with TRBD1. Per the germline V gene, CDR1 is MDHEN and CDR2 is SYDVKM. The trim removed 6 bases at V and 5 bases at J, leaving 12 bases unmatched. The CDR3 totals 16 residues. For the CDR3, the DNA is TGTGCCAGCAGCCCCTGGACAGGGATTACGGACAATGAGCAGTTCTTC. It is translated as CASSPWTGITDNEQFF.